The table lists the clone carrying this TCR beta chain with a few counts. Trimming left V 0 bases short and J 2 bases short, with 14 bases between. CDR3 size: 16 residues. From germline, CDR1 is ENHRY and CDR2 SYGVKD. This entry comes from a study of blood T cell repertoires in COVID-19. Study in general: Samples of COVID-19 (acute and convalescent) were obtained from the United States, Italy and Spain.

Authors' methods: Scientists estimated how many nucleated cells there were by amplifying reference gene primers. The protocol was immunoSEQ multiplex PCR, while the TCRdb copy is restricted to in-frame clones and leaves out a portion. V, J and clone size are taken as reported in that table, and D and trimming were inferred from the DNA itself. This sample has under 75,000 clones; 90% occur once, and the top ten carry approximately 13%. The chain recombines TRBV10-3 with TRBJ2-7; D is unclear. The TCR comes from a man between 60 and 75 years old with active COVID-19. Material: peripheral blood. The CDR3 loop is CAISESVGFGAYEQYF. The CDR3 bases are TGTGCCATCAGTGAGTCCGTTGGGTTTGGAGCCTACGAGCAGTACTTC.